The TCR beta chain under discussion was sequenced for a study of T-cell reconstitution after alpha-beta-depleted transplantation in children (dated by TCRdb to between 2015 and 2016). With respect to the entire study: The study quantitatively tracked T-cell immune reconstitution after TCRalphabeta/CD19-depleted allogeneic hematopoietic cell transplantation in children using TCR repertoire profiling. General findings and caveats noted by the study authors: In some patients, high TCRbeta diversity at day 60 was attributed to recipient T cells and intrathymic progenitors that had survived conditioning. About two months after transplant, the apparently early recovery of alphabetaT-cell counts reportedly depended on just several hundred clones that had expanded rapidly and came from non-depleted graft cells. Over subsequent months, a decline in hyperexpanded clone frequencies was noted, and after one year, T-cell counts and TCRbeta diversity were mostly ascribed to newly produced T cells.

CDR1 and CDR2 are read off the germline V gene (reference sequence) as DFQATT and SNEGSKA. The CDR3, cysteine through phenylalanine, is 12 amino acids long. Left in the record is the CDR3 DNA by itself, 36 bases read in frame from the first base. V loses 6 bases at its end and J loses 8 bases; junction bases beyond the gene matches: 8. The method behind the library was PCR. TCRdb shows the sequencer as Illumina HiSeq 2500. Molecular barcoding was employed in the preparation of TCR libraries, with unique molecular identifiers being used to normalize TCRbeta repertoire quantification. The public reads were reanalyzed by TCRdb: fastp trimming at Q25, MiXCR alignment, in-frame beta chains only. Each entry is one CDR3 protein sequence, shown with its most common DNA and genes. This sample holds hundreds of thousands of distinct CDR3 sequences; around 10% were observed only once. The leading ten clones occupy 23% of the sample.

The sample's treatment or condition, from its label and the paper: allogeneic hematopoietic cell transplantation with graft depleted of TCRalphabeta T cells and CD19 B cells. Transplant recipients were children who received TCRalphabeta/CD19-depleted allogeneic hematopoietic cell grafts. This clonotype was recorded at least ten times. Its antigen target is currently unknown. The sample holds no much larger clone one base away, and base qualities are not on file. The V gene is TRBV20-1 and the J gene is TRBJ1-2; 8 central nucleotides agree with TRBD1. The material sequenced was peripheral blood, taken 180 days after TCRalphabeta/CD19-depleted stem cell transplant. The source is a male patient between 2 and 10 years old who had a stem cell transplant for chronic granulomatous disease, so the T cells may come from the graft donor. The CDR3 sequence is CSATDRGWGYTF. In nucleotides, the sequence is TGCAGTGCCACCGACAGGGGTTGGGGCTACACCTTC.